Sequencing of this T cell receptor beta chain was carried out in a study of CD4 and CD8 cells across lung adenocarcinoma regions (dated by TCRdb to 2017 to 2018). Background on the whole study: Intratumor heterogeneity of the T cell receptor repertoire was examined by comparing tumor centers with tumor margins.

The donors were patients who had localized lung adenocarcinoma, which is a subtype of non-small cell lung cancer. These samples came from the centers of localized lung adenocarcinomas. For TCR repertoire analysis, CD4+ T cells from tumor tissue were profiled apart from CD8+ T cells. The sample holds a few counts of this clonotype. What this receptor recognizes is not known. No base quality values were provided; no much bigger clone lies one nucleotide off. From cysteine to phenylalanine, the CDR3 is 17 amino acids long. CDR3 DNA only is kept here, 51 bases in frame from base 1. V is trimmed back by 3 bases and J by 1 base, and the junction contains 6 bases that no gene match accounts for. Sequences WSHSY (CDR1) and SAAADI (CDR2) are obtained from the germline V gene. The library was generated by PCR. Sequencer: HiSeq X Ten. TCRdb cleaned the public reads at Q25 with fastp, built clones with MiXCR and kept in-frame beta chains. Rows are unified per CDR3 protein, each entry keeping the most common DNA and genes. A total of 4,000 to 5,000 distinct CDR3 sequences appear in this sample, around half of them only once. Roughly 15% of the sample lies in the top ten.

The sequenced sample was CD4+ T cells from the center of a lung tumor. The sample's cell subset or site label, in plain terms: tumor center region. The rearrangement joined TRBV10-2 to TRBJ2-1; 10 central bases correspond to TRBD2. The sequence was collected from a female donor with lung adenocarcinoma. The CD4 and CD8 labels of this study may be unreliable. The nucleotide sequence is TGCGCCAGCAGTGAATTAGCGGGAGGAGAATCCTACAATGAGCAGTTCTTC. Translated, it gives CASSELAGGESYNEQFF.